The present TCR beta chain was sequenced within a study of early T cells in non-severe SARS-CoV-2 infection. Each CDR3 protein gets one entry after TCRdb re-called the 5' RACE reads with MiXCR. The sample shows more than 55,000 distinct CDR3 sequences, 9.5% to 15% of them seen only once. This CDR3 spans 14 amino acids. Germline values: CDR1 SGHRS, CDR2 YFSETQ. Trimming took off 4 bases at V and 4 bases at J, with 11 bases between the two ends. The sample was whole blood. The receptor's source is an adult who was a healthcare worker with PCR-confirmed SARS-CoV-2 infection or an uninfected control (not recorded which). V and J are TRBV5-1 and TRBJ2-2, with D tentatively TRBD2 (6 bases). The CDR3 protein is CASSVPSATGELFF. CDR3 nucleotides: TGCGCCAGCAGCGTCCCTAGCGCCACCGGGGAGCTGTTTTTT.